A selection of T cell receptor beta chains follows, all from one sample in a study of PD-1 blockade in classical Hodgkin lymphoma. The table came from immunoSEQ multiplex PCR; TCRdb's copy has only in-frame clones and leaves some out. The sample includes about 26,000 clones, around 67% of them seen just once. The sample in question was peripheral blood mononuclear cells (PBMCs), obtained before the second cycle of nivolumab. These receptor sequences come from a human donor with classical Hodgkin lymphoma. Each CDR3 is given with its conserved first and last residue. The D gene is left open where the match is weak. The size field is filled for only some rows; it gives once, few, many or a size class.

size: once; V: TRBV19; J: TRBJ1-2; D: -; DNA: TGTGCCAGTAGTATGAACTATGGCTACACCTTC; CDR3: CASSMNYGYTF
size: -; V: TRBV5-1; J: TRBJ1-1; D: -; DNA: TGCGCCAGCAGCTTGGCGGCGACAGCGAACACTGAAGCTTTCTTT; CDR3: CASSLAATANTEAFF
size: -; V: TRBV7-2; J: TRBJ2-1; D: -; DNA: TGTGCCAGCAGCTTAGTAATAGGGTATGAGCAGTTCTTC; CDR3: CASSLVIGYEQFF
size: -; V: TRBV29-1; J: TRBJ2-3; D: TRBD1; DNA: TGCAGCGTTTCGGGACAGGGGACAGATACGCAGTATTTT; CDR3: CSVSGQGTDTQYF
size: -; V: TRBV5-1; J: TRBJ2-3; D: -; DNA: TGCGCCAGCAGCTTGCCCGGGGTGGGCACAGATACGCAGTATTTT; CDR3: CASSLPGVGTDTQYF
size: once; V: TRBV19; J: TRBJ2-6; D: -; DNA: TGTGCCAGTAGTATAGCTGATACCGGGGCCAACGTCCTGACTTTC; CDR3: CASSIADTGANVLTF
size: -; V: TRBV19; J: TRBJ1-5; D: -; DNA: TGTGCCAGTAGTCCTCCCGGAGGGGGCAATCAGCCCCAGCATTTT; CDR3: CASSPPGGGNQPQHF
size: -; V: TRBV10-3; J: TRBJ2-2; D: -; DNA: TGTGCCATCCTTCCCTTGGGCACCGGGGAGCTGTTTTTT; CDR3: CAILPLGTGELFF
size: -; V: TRBV19; J: TRBJ2-7; D: TRBD2; DNA: TGTGCCGCTGGGGTGAGCGGGAGCTACGAGCAGTACTTC; CDR3: CAAGVSGSYEQYF
size: -; V: TRBV21-1; J: TRBJ2-7; D: -; DNA: TGTGCCAGCAGCCTCCGACAGGGGGTAAAGGCCTACGAGCAGTACTTC; CDR3: CASSLRQGVKAYEQYF
size: -; V: TRBV6-1; J: TRBJ2-7; D: -; DNA: TGTGCCAGCAGGGTCGGAGTGTTTTCCTACGAGCAGTACTTC; CDR3: CASRVGVFSYEQYF
size: few; V: TRBV9; J: TRBJ1-1; D: -; DNA: TGTGCCAGCAGCACGGGACTTTTGAACACTGAAGCTTTCTTT; CDR3: CASSTGLLNTEAFF
size: few; V: TRBV19; J: TRBJ2-3; D: TRBD2; DNA: TGTGCCAGTAGTTCGGTTAGCGGGAAGGATACGCAGTATTTT; CDR3: CASSSVSGKDTQYF
size: once; V: TRBV4-2; J: TRBJ2-5; D: TRBD1; DNA: TGTGCCAGCAGCCCCCTCGTCGTGTCCGGTACGACAGGGCTACAAGAGACCCAGTACTTC; CDR3: CASSPLVVSGTTGLQETQYF
size: once; V: TRBV5-4; J: TRBJ1-1; D: -; DNA: TGTGCCAGCAGCTTGGCTACCGATAACACTGAAGCTTTCTTT; CDR3: CASSLATDNTEAFF
size: medium-sized; V: TRBV4-2; J: TRBJ2-5; D: TRBD2; DNA: TGTGCCAGCAGCCTCGAGCCGACTAGCGCCGGGGAGACCCAGTACTTC; CDR3: CASSLEPTSAGETQYF
size: -; V: TRBV18; J: TRBJ1-4; D: TRBD1; DNA: TGTGCCAGCTCAGCCGGGACAGGGGGCGAAAAACTGTTTTTT; CDR3: CASSAGTGGEKLFF
size: -; V: TRBV6-5; J: TRBJ1-1; D: -; DNA: TGTGCCAGCAGTTACTCCCAGGGAGCTGAAGCTTTCTTT; CDR3: CASSYSQGAEAFF
size: few; V: TRBV6-5; J: TRBJ1-6; D: -; DNA: TGTGCCAGCGCCTTTGCTTGGGAGAATAATTCACCCCTCCACTTT; CDR3: CASAFAWENNSPLHF
size: -; V: TRBV28; J: TRBJ1-2; D: -; DNA: TGTGCCAGCAGTCTTCACAACAGGGTTTACTATGGCTACACCTTC; CDR3: CASSLHNRVYYGYTF
size: few; V: TRBV20-1; J: TRBJ2-5; D: -; DNA: TGCAGTGCTGGCGGGTATGAGACCCAGTACTTC; CDR3: CSAGGYETQYF
size: -; V: TRBV14; J: TRBJ2-1; D: -; DNA: TGTGCCTCTGCGGCGGGGTGGGGAAATGAGCAGTTCTTC; CDR3: CASAAGWGNEQFF